Listed below are T cell receptor beta chains from one sample, sequenced in a study of T cell responses to AZD1222 COVID-19 vaccine. TCRdb's table, derived via immunoSEQ multiplex PCR, lists solely in-frame clones and lacks some. The sample includes 68,000 or so clones, 80% of them seen just once. The sequencing here drew on peripheral blood, taken on day 0 of AZD1222 vaccination. The source is an adult in good health. The CDR3 runs from the conserved cysteine through the conserved F or W. Fields, in order: CDR3 protein, CDR3 DNA, D gene, clone size, V gene, J gene. The D gene is left open where the match is weak. Part of the rows lack a size; the others show once, few, many or a class for expanded clones.

CASSQKGLQGARQPQHF,TGCGCCAGCAGCCAAAAGGGGCTACAGGGGGCTCGCCAGCCCCAGCATTTT,TRBD1,-,TRBV4-1,TRBJ1-5
CASSQTRLAGETQYF,TGCGCCAGCAGCCAAACTCGTCTAGCCGGAGAGACCCAGTACTTC,-,once,TRBV4-1,TRBJ2-5
CASRRNGNQPQHF,TGTGCCAGCAGGAGGAATGGCAATCAGCCCCAGCATTTT,-,once,TRBV5-5,TRBJ1-5
CASSLLQGNTEAFF,TGTGCCAGTAGCCTCTTACAGGGGAACACTGAAGCTTTCTTT,-,-,TRBV19,TRBJ1-1
CASSLGIGDRVDYGYTF,TGCGCCAGCAGCTTGGGAATAGGGGACAGGGTGGACTATGGCTACACCTTC,TRBD1,-,TRBV5-1,TRBJ1-2
CASSYLRTEDQPQHF,TGTGCCAGCAGTTACCTCCGGACAGAAGATCAGCCCCAGCATTTT,-,-,TRBV6-6,TRBJ1-5
CASKFSKGPGELFF,TGTGCCAGTAAATTCAGTAAGGGTCCCGGGGAGCTGTTTTTT,-,-,TRBV19,TRBJ2-2
CASRSGTVVSYEQYF,TGCGCCAGCAGATCCGGGACGGTGGTATCCTACGAGCAGTACTTC,-,-,TRBV5-1,TRBJ2-7
CASSQTGRGNSPLHF,TGCGCCAGCAGCCAGACGGGACGGGGTAATTCACCCCTCCACTTT,-,-,TRBV5-1,TRBJ1-6
CASSQSVGQRYEQYF,TGCGCCAGCAGCCAAAGTGTCGGACAGCGATACGAGCAGTACTTC,-,-,TRBV4-3,TRBJ2-7
CASREGRGTGNYEQYF,TGTGCCAGCAGGGAAGGACGCGGGACAGGCAACTACGAGCAGTACTTC,TRBD1,-,TRBV2,TRBJ2-7
CACQLGGRMNTEAFF,TGTGCCTGCCAACTGGGCGGACGGATGAACACTGAAGCTTTCTTT,-,-,TRBV30,TRBJ1-1
CASSVGGRSPYEQYF,TGTGCCAGCAGCGTCGGAGGTCGATCTCCCTACGAGCAGTACTTC,-,few,TRBV9,TRBJ2-7
CASIGIHRTEAFF,TGTGCCAGCATCGGGATCCACCGCACTGAAGCTTTCTTT,-,-,TRBV6-5,TRBJ1-1
CAISAPLGDREPDTQYF,TGTGCCATCAGCGCACCCCTCGGGGACAGGGAGCCAGATACGCAGTATTTT,TRBD1,-,TRBV10-3,TRBJ2-3
CASKGQFGGYTF,TGTGCCAGCAAAGGCCAATTCGGTGGCTACACCTTC,-,few,TRBV6-5,TRBJ1-2
CASSSWDRVETQYF,TGTGCCAGCAGCTCCTGGGACAGGGTAGAGACCCAGTACTTC,TRBD1,once,TRBV5-6,TRBJ2-5
CASSFDSPNQPQHF,TGTGCCAGCAGCTTCGACAGTCCCAATCAGCCCCAGCATTTT,-,-,TRBV5-8,TRBJ1-5
CACKWGAGEQYF,TGTGCCTGCAAGTGGGGGGCCGGGGAGCAGTACTTC,-,-,TRBV7-5,TRBJ2-7
CASRLSFSSSYNSPLHF,TGTGCCAGTAGGTTATCCTTCTCGAGCTCCTATAATTCACCCCTCCACTTT,-,-,TRBV19,TRBJ1-6
CASSFSGRWETQYF,TGTGCCAGCAGCTTCTCGGGCAGGTGGGAGACCCAGTACTTC,-,-,TRBV5-6,TRBJ2-5
CASSHFLRRAYNYGYTF,TGCGCCAGCAGCCACTTCCTGAGGAGGGCGTACAACTATGGCTACACCTTC,-,few,TRBV4-1,TRBJ1-2
CASSLGVVTTDTQYF,TGTGCCAGCAGCTTAGGAGTAGTTACCACAGATACGCAGTATTTT,-,-,TRBV5-6,TRBJ2-3
CASSLGLQYAKVEYQPQHF,TGTGCCAGCAGCTTAGGGTTACAATATGCCAAGGTTGAATATCAGCCCCAGCATTTT,-,once,TRBV7-8,TRBJ1-5
CASSRGVYGYTF,TGTGCCAGCAGCCGTGGGGTTTACGGCTACACCTTC,-,few,TRBV5-4,TRBJ1-2
CAWSVMGTIYF,TGTGCCTGGAGTGTGATGGGCACCATATATTTT,-,few,TRBV30,TRBJ1-3
CASSYGQGSYEQYF,TGTGCCAGCAGCTATGGGCAGGGCTCCTACGAGCAGTACTTC,-,few,TRBV11-2,TRBJ2-7
CASSELTSGGARAFF,TGTGCCAGCAGTGAACTTACTAGCGGGGGGGCCCGGGCGTTCTTC,TRBD2,-,TRBV2,TRBJ2-1
CASSLSRGQVQETQYF,TGTGCCAGCAGCTTAAGTCGCGGGCAGGTTCAAGAGACCCAGTACTTC,-,-,TRBV7-2,TRBJ2-5
CASSLSGAYEQYF,TGTGCCAGCAGTCTCAGCGGAGCCTACGAGCAGTACTTC,-,-,TRBV12-3/TRBV12-4,TRBJ2-7
CASGLHAGGTFRYNEQFF,TGTGCTAGTGGTTTGCACGCCGGCGGGACATTCAGATACAATGAGCAGTTCTTC,-,-,TRBV12-5,TRBJ2-1
CASSKVGRDTEAFF,TGTGCCAGCAGCAAAGTTGGGAGAGACACTGAAGCTTTCTTT,-,-,TRBV21-1,TRBJ1-1
CASSPIPRTDQPQHF,TGTGCCAGCAGTCCTATCCCACGGACAGATCAGCCCCAGCATTTT,-,-,TRBV27,TRBJ1-5
CSVEWPGRTYEQYF,TGCAGCGTTGAATGGCCGGGACGAACCTACGAGCAGTACTTC,-,-,TRBV29-1,TRBJ2-7
CAWSVLGRTINSPLHF,TGTGCCTGGAGTGTACTCGGGCGTACGATAAATTCACCCCTCCACTTT,-,-,TRBV30,TRBJ1-6
CSARDSYEQYF,TGCAGTGCCAGGGACAGCTACGAGCAGTACTTC,TRBD1,once,TRBV20-1,TRBJ2-7
CASSFQSNTEAFF,TGTGCCAGCAGCTTTCAGTCAAACACTGAAGCTTTCTTT,-,-,TRBV11-2,TRBJ1-1
CASSSGESSPLHF,TGTGCCAGCAGTTCAGGGGAGAGTTCACCCCTCCACTTT,-,-,TRBV6-2/TRBV6-3,TRBJ1-6
CASSFGTGRTEAFF,TGTGCCAGCAGCTTTGGGACAGGGCGCACTGAAGCTTTCTTT,TRBD1,few,TRBV7-9,TRBJ1-1
CASSQGQMEISPLHF,TGTGCCAGCTCCCAAGGACAGATGGAAATTTCACCCCTCCACTTT,-,-,TRBV18,TRBJ1-6
CASSLEGADIQYF,TGCGCCAGCAGCTTGGAGGGGGCAGACATTCAGTACTTC,TRBD1,once,TRBV5-1,TRBJ2-4
CASSLGGGGTEAFF,TGTGCCAGCAGCTTGGGAGGGGGGGGTACTGAAGCTTTCTTT,-,-,TRBV5-4,TRBJ1-1
CASSEGLALEQYF,TGTGCCAGCAGTGAAGGGCTAGCCCTCGAGCAGTACTTC,-,-,TRBV25-1,TRBJ2-7
CAISDPRLMNTEAFF,TGTGCCATCAGTGACCCTAGACTTATGAACACTGAAGCTTTCTTT,-,-,TRBV10-3,TRBJ1-1
CASSSNTLSGANVLTF,TGTGCCAGCAGCTCCAATACCCTCTCTGGGGCCAACGTCCTGACTTTC,-,-,TRBV5-4,TRBJ2-6
CASSRRETNEKLFF,TGTGCCAGCAGCCGACGCGAAACTAATGAAAAACTGTTTTTT,-,few,TRBV5-5,TRBJ1-4
CASSLRGQLSGNTIYF,TGTGCCAGCAGCTTGCGGGGACAGCTCTCTGGAAACACCATATATTTT,TRBD1,-,TRBV9,TRBJ1-3
CASSLLEMPGGTDTQYF,TGCGCCAGCAGCTTGCTGGAGATGCCGGGGGGCACAGATACGCAGTATTTT,-,-,TRBV5-1,TRBJ2-3
CASSGNQARWDTEAFF,TGTGCCAGTAGTGGGAACCAAGCCCGGTGGGACACTGAAGCTTTCTTT,-,-,TRBV19,TRBJ1-1